This T cell receptor (beta chain) derives from a study of blood T cell repertoires in COVID-19. The data were produced by immunoSEQ multiplex PCR, yet TCRdb's version contains in-frame clones alone and is incomplete. The data show about 65,000 clones, about 82% seen once. Sequencing used peripheral blood. The receptor comes from a human donor in a cohort sampled during active COVID-19.

CDR3 nucleotide sequence: TGTGCCAGCAGCCGACAGGGAGTTAATGGCTACACCTTC. Translating gives CASSRQGVNGYTF. This sequence joins TRBV27 and TRBJ1-2; 7 bases are shared with TRBD1. Germline CDR1 reads MNHEY; CDR2 reads SMNVEV (reference sequence). CDR3 length: 13 amino acids. Trimming cost V 6 bases and J 6 bases; bases outside gene matches: 7.